This T cell receptor beta chain was captured in a study of blood T cell repertoires in COVID-19. Across the whole study: The study drew acute and convalescent COVID-19 samples from the United States, Italy and Spain. T cells, B-cell-depleted T cells, or PBMCs provided the cDNA or gDNA that served as material.

Per the original data handling: Estimated nucleated cell counts came from reference gene primer amplification. The table came from immunoSEQ multiplex PCR; TCRdb's copy has only in-frame clones and leaves some out. V and J calls and clone size come straight from that table; D and trimming were deduced from the DNA. The sample lists 35,000 to 45,000 clones, approximately 80% occurring once. The sequenced sample was peripheral blood. The receptor comes from a human donor in a cohort sampled during active COVID-19.

This CDR3 reads CASSYGTGRSYEQYF. The CDR3, as DNA: TGTGCCAGCAGTTACGGGACAGGCCGTTCCTACGAGCAGTACTTC. The rearrangement links TRBV6-5 to TRBJ2-7; TRBD1 aligns across 8 bases. Germline assignment: CDR1 MNHEY and CDR2 SVGAGI. The V segment lost 2 bases and the J segment 1 base; nucleotides outside the gene matches: 4. The CDR3 contains 15 residues.